The 19 T cell receptor beta chains below all came from one sample that was sequenced in a study of blood T cell repertoires in COVID-19 (dated by TCRdb to 2019 to 2021). Library creation used the immunoSEQ multiplex PCR assay. Entries here come from immuneACCESS through TCRdb and include only in-frame sequences with V and J called. Some clones fail to appear in such tables; in the studies checked, an unresolved V gene covers under half of the shortfall, and the cause of the remainder is unknown. The sample yields under 30,000 clones; more than 75% were counted once. The ten largest make up less than 30% of the sample. Sequenced material: peripheral blood. All receptors come from a human donor with active COVID-19. The donor label of this sample is uncertain.

The rearrangement links TRBV21-1 to TRBJ2-1; the table calls TRBD2, which could not be checked here. TRBV21-1 is given as a pseudogene. The CDR3 consists of 17 residues. The DNA for the CDR3 is TGTGCCAGCAGCAAAGATCCCGACGGAGGGTCCTACAATGAGCAGTTCTTC. This translates into CASSKDPDGGSYNEQFF.

The rearrangement links TRBV19 to TRBJ1-5; 9 nucleotides match TRBD1. Per the germline V gene, CDR1 is LNHDA and CDR2 is SQIVND (reference sequence). This CDR3 is 14 amino acids long. Losses at the gene ends were 6 bases for V and 4 bases for J; bases not matched to a gene: 4. The CDR3 DNA reads TGTGCCAGTAGACGACAGGGGGAGAATCAGCCCCAGCATTTT. Translation gives CASRRQGENQPQHF.

This sequence joins TRBV7-9 and TRBJ2-5, with D possibly being TRBD1 (5 bases). Trimming pared 3 bases from V and 3 bases from J, leaving 8 bases between. The CDR3 contains 13 residues. Germline values: CDR1 SEHNR, CDR2 FQNEAQ (reference sequence). CDR3 residues: CASSFGQKETQYF. In DNA, the CDR3 is TGTGCCAGCAGCTTCGGACAAAAAGAGACCCAGTACTTC.

This sequence joins TRBV5-5 and TRBJ2-3, with a weak D call TRBD2 (6 bases). V was pared by 2 bases and J by 4 bases, with 8 bases between. Per the germline V gene, CDR1 is SGHKS and CDR2 is YYEKEE (reference sequence). The CDR3 runs to 13 residues. CDR3 sequence reads: CASSLPGADTQYF. Written as DNA, the CDR3 is TGTGCCAGCAGCTTACCGGGGGCAGATACGCAGTATTTT. The variable domain in full, completed from reference TRBV5-5 and TRBJ2-3, reads DAGVTQSPTHLIKTRGQQVTLRCSPISGHKSVSWYQQVLGQGPQFIFQYYEKEERGRGNFPDRFSARQFPNYSSELNVNALLLGDSALYLCASSLPGADTQYFGPGTRLTVL.

The CDR3 DNA reads TGTGCCAGCAGCTTAACGACAGGGGGCGAGTACGAGCAGTACTTC. It yields the protein CASSLTTGGEYEQYF. The rearrangement links TRBV5-4 to TRBJ2-7; 10 nucleotides agree with TRBD1. Germline CDR1 SGHNT, CDR2 YYREEE (reference sequence). This CDR3 comprises 15 residues. The V gene end was trimmed by 2 bases and the J gene end by 4 bases; junction bases not matched to a gene: 6.

The chain has TRBV6-5 and TRBJ2-2, with 7 bases that match TRBD1. The CDR3 covers 13 residues. The ends lost 7 bases at V and 4 bases at J; junction bases unmatched: 3. The germline gives CDR1 MNHEY, CDR2 SVGAGI. The CDR3 region has the DNA TGTGCCAGCAACAGGGGCCGCACCGGGGAGCTGTTTTTT. Translation gives CASNRGRTGELFF.

This clone was observed a handful of times. V is TRBV2 and J is TRBJ2-7; D not certain. The germline gives CDR1 SNHLY, CDR2 FYNNEI. V gave up 3 bases and J gave up 0 bases, with 6 bases separating them. This CDR3 comprises 13 residues. CDR3 sequence: CASSDSLSYEQYF. DNA of the CDR3: TGTGCCAGCAGTGATTCTCTCTCCTACGAGCAGTACTTC.

The V and J genes are TRBV29-1 and TRBJ2-3; 7 nucleotides agree with TRBD1. The V and J ends lost 3 bases and 4 bases, in that order; junction bases with no gene match: 1. This CDR3 region has 12 residues. CDR1 and CDR2 (germline): SQVTM, ANQGSEA. CDR3: CSVDQGADTQYF. CDR3 DNA: TGCAGCGTTGATCAGGGGGCAGATACGCAGTATTTT.

The gene calls are TRBV11-2 and TRBJ1-2; D call uncertain. Germline CDR1 is SGHAT and CDR2 is FQNNGV. This CDR3 is 14 amino acids long. Trimming removed 6 bases at V and 8 bases at J, with 19 bases between. The CDR3 sequence is CASSLNAGSRGYTF. Here the CDR3 DNA reads TGTGCCAGCAGTCTAAACGCGGGGTCGAGAGGCTACACCTTC.

There are a few counts of this clone. V gene TRBV10-1 combines with J gene TRBJ2-7; 8 bases match TRBD1. The germline CDR1 and CDR2 sequences are WNHNN and SYGVQD (reference sequence). With V trimmed by 4 bases and J by 7 bases, 6 bases remained unmatched. The CDR3 runs to 13 residues. The CDR3 is CASSGQGFDEQYF. The CDR3 nucleotides are TGCGCCAGCAGTGGACAGGGGTTTGATGAGCAGTACTTC.

This chain connects TRBV30 to TRBJ1-1; weak D call: TRBD1 (5 bases). The germline gives CDR1 GTSNPN, CDR2 SVGIG (reference sequence). This CDR3 spans 14 amino acids. V was shortened by 2 bases and J by 1 base, with 11 bases between the two germline ends. The CDR3 DNA follows: TGTGCCTGGAGTCGGGGGGAGGGGAACACTGAAGCTTTCTTT. Encoded protein: CAWSRGEGNTEAFF.

The CDR3 DNA reads TGTGCCAGCAGCTCCCAGCGGGGGGCCAAAATTGAGCAGTTCTTC. It specifies CASSSQRGAKIEQFF. The gene calls are TRBV7-3 and TRBJ2-1; 9 bases map to TRBD2. The CDR3 consists of 15 residues. Germline assignment: CDR1 SGHTA and CDR2 FQGTGA. V was clipped by 4 bases and J by 9 bases; unmatched bases: 10.

This chain connects TRBV5-1 to TRBJ2-5; TRBD2 aligns across 10 bases. Germline assignment: CDR1 SGHRS and CDR2 YFSETQ. The CDR3 runs 18 residues. V shed 3 bases and J 2 bases; nucleotides not matched to a gene: 13. CDR3 residues: CASSSRPLGLAVQETQYF. CDR3 bases: TGCGCCAGCAGCTCCCGCCCGCTCGGACTAGCGGTTCAAGAGACCCAGTACTTC.

This clone was recorded only once. The V and J genes are TRBV19 and TRBJ1-2, with unresolved D. Germline lookup yields CDR1 LNHDA and CDR2 SQIVND (reference sequence). Between the trimmed V and J ends, which lost 7 bases and 4 bases, there was a span of 16 bases. The CDR3 covers 14 residues. CDR3 in amino acids: CASNKPDLSYGYTF. The CDR3 DNA reads TGTGCCAGTAACAAACCGGACTTGAGCTATGGCTACACCTTC.

This chain uses TRBV28 with TRBJ2-3; 8 bases map to TRBD1. Germline V gene sequence: CDR1 MDHEN, CDR2 SYDVKM. This CDR3 contains 19 residues. Losses at the gene ends were 3 bases for V and 2 bases for J; bases not matched to a gene: 16. CDR3 nucleotide sequence: TGTGCCAGCAGTTTCCTGGACAGGGCCCCAGAAATTGCCACAGATACGCAGTATTTT. Translation gives CASSFLDRAPEIATDTQYF.

The CDR3 sequence is CASRNPGVRSGELFF. As DNA, the CDR3 is TGTGCCAGTAGAAATCCGGGGGTGAGGTCCGGGGAGCTGTTTTTT. The chain recombines TRBV19 with TRBJ2-2; perhaps TRBD2 as D (6 bases). Deletions cut 6 bases from V and 6 bases from J, with 17 bases between. From germline, CDR1 is LNHDA and CDR2 SQIVND (reference sequence). The CDR3 extends over 15 amino acids.

The chain employs TRBV5-5 and TRBJ2-3, with D possibly matching TRBD1 (6 bases). Germline lookup yields CDR1 SGHKS and CDR2 YYEKEE (reference sequence). CDR3 length: 11 residues. V lost 2 bases to trimming and J lost 14 bases, with 12 bases between them. The CDR3: CASSLPGVPYF. The CDR3 region has the DNA TGTGCCAGCAGCTTACCAGGGGTACCGTATTTT.

The rearrangement joins TRBV27 to TRBJ1-6; 7 bases fit TRBD1. Germline V gene sequence: CDR1 MNHEY, CDR2 SMNVEV (reference sequence). V dropped 5 bases and J dropped 11; count of bases not matched to a gene: 6. This CDR3 contains 13 residues. In DNA, the CDR3 is TGTGCCAGCAGTACGACAGGGAGGACACCCCTCCACTTT. Translated: CASSTTGRTPLHF.

The rearrangement uses TRBV18 and TRBJ1-5; D is unclear. The CDR3 length is 15 residues. Germline V CDR1 and CDR2: KGHSH, LQKENI. Trimming pared 6 bases from V and 0 bases from J, leaving 12 bases between. The CDR3 nucleotides read TGTGCCAGCTCCGGAGGAGGGAATAGCAATCAGCCCCAGCATTTT. It translates to CASSGGGNSNQPQHF.